Listed here are 27 T cell receptor beta chains from one sample, sequenced in a study of shared clonotypes between healthy human individuals. Method: immunoSEQ multiplex PCR; TCRdb's copy keeps in-frame clones and lacks some. The sample shows about 1.5 million clones, 95% to 99% of them seen only once. Sequencing was performed on naive CD4+ T cells sorted from blood. Subset in this sample: CD45RA+ positively selected. Receptor source: a man between 25 and 39 years old in good health.

The J gene is TRBJ2-7, the V gene TRBV5-1, with D tentatively TRBD1 (7 bases). Germline V CDR1 and CDR2: SGHRS, YFSETQ. CDR3 length: 16 amino acids. The V end was cut by 3 bases, the J end by 3 bases, with 19 bases between. The CDR3 nucleotides read TGCGCCAGCAGCTACCCGCGGGACAGCACGAGCTACGAGCAGTACTTC. It specifies CASSYPRDSTSYEQYF.

Written as DNA, the CDR3 is TGTGCCAGCAGTGAATACCGGGGAGGGGGGTACAATGAGCAGTTCTTC. Translation: CASSEYRGGGYNEQFF. The V call is TRBV25-1, the J call TRBJ2-1; D is perhaps TRBD2 (7 bases). V was cut by 0 bases and J by 4 bases, with 13 bases left in between. Germline V CDR1 and CDR2: MGHDK, SYGVNS. This CDR3 comprises 16 residues.

The V gene is TRBV15, the J gene TRBJ2-7; the match to TRBD1 covers 9 bases. V gave up 2 bases and J gave up 0 bases; unmatched junction bases: 5. Germline CDR1 reads LNHNV; CDR2 reads YYDKDF (reference sequence). The CDR3 loop spans 16 amino acids. The CDR3 DNA reads TGTGCCACCAGCAGATCCAAGGGACAGGGCTCCTACGAGCAGTACTTC. Its translation is CATSRSKGQGSYEQYF.

J is TRBJ1-5 and V is TRBV11-2, with 7 bases matching TRBD1. The CDR3 spans 14 residues. Germline V lookup: CDR1 SGHAT, CDR2 FQNNGV. The V gene end was trimmed by 6 bases and the J gene end by 5 bases; junction bases not matched to a gene: 7. The CDR3 loop is CASSSRDRHQPQHF. In DNA form, the CDR3 reads TGTGCCAGCAGTTCCCGGGACAGACATCAGCCCCAGCATTTT.

This rearrangement joins TRBV10-2 to TRBJ1-3; 7 nucleotides agree with TRBD1. The trim removed 7 bases at V and 4 bases at J, leaving 7 bases unmatched. The CDR3 is made up of 14 amino acids. Germline values: CDR1 WSHSY, CDR2 SAAADI. The CDR3 bases are TGCGCCAGCAAAGGGACAGTGCGCGGAAACACCATATATTTT. It is translated as CASKGTVRGNTIYF.

This clone was recorded only once. The J gene is TRBJ2-1, the V gene TRBV28; 7 bases are shared with TRBD1. This CDR3 is 19 amino acids long. V was pared by 6 bases and J by 0 bases, with 17 bases of the junction left unmatched. In germline, CDR1 is MDHEN, CDR2 SYDVKM. CDR3 protein: CASSQSRQGVPSSYNEQFF. In nucleotides, the CDR3 is TGTGCCAGCAGCCAAAGTCGGCAGGGGGTTCCGAGCTCCTACAATGAGCAGTTCTTC.

This chain uses TRBV7-3 with TRBJ2-3, with D unresolved. V was trimmed by 11 bases and J by 10 bases, leaving 10 bases between them. This CDR3 has 9 amino acids. Germline-derived CDR1 and CDR2 are SGHTA and FQGTGA. CDR3 sequence reads: CAAYASQYF. CDR3 nucleotide sequence: TGTGCCGCATACGCTTCGCAGTATTTT. Full variable domain (outside the CDR3, taken from reference TRBV7-3 and TRBJ2-3): GAGVSQTPSNKVTEKGKYVELRCDPISGHTALYWYRQSLGQGPEFLIYFQGTGAADDSGLPNDRFFAVRPEGSVSTLKIQRTERGDSAVYLCAAYASQYFGPGTRLTVL.

This chain connects TRBV6-5 to TRBJ2-1; D is possibly TRBD1 (5 bases). V was cut by 2 bases and J by 4 bases, with 12 bases left in between. This CDR3 comprises 15 residues. Germline V gene lookup returns CDR1 MNHEY and CDR2 SVGAGI. CDR3 sequence (DNA): TGTGCCAGCAGTTACGAGCACAGGAGATACAATGAGCAGTTCTTC. The encoded protein is CASSYEHRRYNEQFF.

The chain recombines TRBV25-1 with TRBJ2-3; D is possibly TRBD1 (6 bases). The CDR3 length is 15 residues. In germline, CDR1 is MGHDK, CDR2 SYGVNS. V lost 2 bases and J lost 6, with 15 bases in between. The CDR3 loop reads CASSEGGRVQDTQYF. In DNA form, the CDR3 reads TGTGCCAGCAGTGAAGGGGGCAGGGTTCAGGATACGCAGTATTTT.

The rearrangement links TRBV5-6 to TRBJ1-5, with 8 positions matching TRBD1. Per germline, CDR1 SGHDT and CDR2 YYEEEE. The CDR3 loop spans 14 amino acids. The junction had 7 bases not matched to a gene; V was cut back by 6 bases and J by 5 bases. In nucleotides, the CDR3 is TGTGCCAGCACCCTAGGACAGGGTGATCAGCCCCAGCATTTT. Translation: CASTLGQGDQPQHF. The full variable domain, its missing parts supplied by reference TRBV5-6 and TRBJ1-5, is DAGVTQSPTHLIKTRGQQVTLRCSPKSGHDTVSWYQQALGQGPQFIFQYYEEEERQRGNFPDRFSGHQFPNYSSELNVNALLLGDSALYLCASTLGQGDQPQHFGDGTRLSIL.

V is TRBV10-2 and J is TRBJ2-1; the D is unclear. Trimming removed 7 bases from V and 2 bases from J, with 9 bases in between. The CDR3 loop spans 13 amino acids. The germline V gene has CDR1 WSHSY and CDR2 SAAADI. The CDR3 loop reads CASTEPAYNEQFF. CDR3 in DNA: TGCGCCAGCACTGAACCAGCCTACAATGAGCAGTTCTTC.

The rearrangement uses TRBV7-2 and TRBJ2-3; TRBD2 matches 8 bases. The V gene end was trimmed by 6 bases and the J gene end by 0 bases; junction bases not matched to a gene: 8. The CDR3 is 16 residues long. Germline loops: CDR1 SGHTA, CDR2 FQGNSA. The CDR3 is CASRPPGLESTDTQYF. In DNA form, the CDR3 reads TGTGCCAGCAGACCTCCGGGACTAGAAAGCACAGATACGCAGTATTTT.

V usage is TRBV19 and J usage is TRBJ2-1; 7 bases agree with TRBD2. The V segment lost 1 base and the J segment 6 bases; nucleotides outside the gene matches: 6. The CDR3 totals 15 residues. Germline values: CDR1 LNHDA, CDR2 SQIVND (reference sequence). The CDR3 here is CASSIAPSGFNEQFF. In DNA, the CDR3 is TGTGCCAGTAGTATAGCCCCTAGCGGCTTCAATGAGCAGTTCTTC.

The J gene is TRBJ2-3, the V gene TRBV5-1, with 9 bases lining up with TRBD2. The germline V gene has CDR1 SGHRS and CDR2 YFSETQ. Trimming took 3 bases from V and 3 from J; bases not matched to a gene: 8. This CDR3 is built from 16 residues. This CDR3 is CASSSGGRAMTDTQYF. DNA for the CDR3: TGCGCCAGCAGCTCCGGCGGGAGGGCCATGACAGATACGCAGTATTTT.

The chain uses TRBV27 and TRBJ2-7; 8 bases are a match to TRBD2. Unmatched junction bases numbered 9, after V lost 5 bases and J lost 3 bases. Germline-derived CDR1 and CDR2 are MNHEY and SMNVEV (reference sequence). The CDR3 extends over 15 amino acids. CDR3 in amino acids: CASSPGGLEGYEQYF. In DNA, the CDR3 is TGTGCCAGCAGTCCGGGGGGACTAGAAGGCTACGAGCAGTACTTC.

This chain links TRBV4-3 with TRBJ2-1; D is perhaps TRBD1 (6 bases). The V gene's germline CDR1 is LGHNA and CDR2 YSLEER. This CDR3 is 15 amino acids long. With 4 bases removed from V and 2 bases from J, the gap between germline ends came to 12 bases. The CDR3 protein is CASSPGDTAYNEQFF. CDR3 DNA: TGCGCCAGCAGCCCAGGGGACACAGCCTACAATGAGCAGTTCTTC.

The V call is TRBV27, the J call TRBJ2-7, with TRBD2 as a possible D gene (6 bases). Germline V gene sequence: CDR1 MNHEY, CDR2 SMNVEV (reference sequence). This CDR3 has 13 residues. V shed 3 bases and J shed 7 bases, with 13 bases lying between them. In DNA form, the CDR3 reads TGTGCCAGCAGTTTGGGAGGATGGGGAGAGCAGTACTTC. Amino acid sequence: CASSLGGWGEQYF.

The chain links TRBV9 to TRBJ2-2; D possibly matches TRBD1 or TRBD2 (5 bases each). V gave up 1 base and J gave up 10 bases, with 17 bases separating them. CDR1 is SGDLS, CDR2 YYNGEE, per germline. The CDR3 consists of 15 residues. CDR3 coding DNA: TGTGCCAGCAGCGTACGGGCCGGGACGTCAATGGAGCTGTTTTTT. This translates into CASSVRAGTSMELFF. The full variable domain, rest sourced from reference TRBV9 and TRBJ2-2, is DSGVTQTPKHLITATGQRVTLRCSPRSGDLSVYWYQQSLDQGLQFLIQYYNGEERAKGNILERFSAQQFPDLHSELNLSSLELGDSALYFCASSVRAGTSMELFFGEGSRLTVL.

The CDR3 spells CATSPGTPSTDTQYF. CDR3 DNA sequence: TGTGCCACCAGCCCCGGGACACCCAGCACAGATACGCAGTATTTT. The V gene is TRBV15, the J gene TRBJ2-3; maybe TRBD1 (6 bases). V lost 5 bases and J lost 0, with 12 bases in between. This CDR3 has 15 amino acids. The germline gives CDR1 LNHNV, CDR2 YYDKDF (reference sequence).

This clone was detected once. The chain combines TRBV19 with TRBJ2-1; D possibly corresponds to TRBD1 (7 bases). Per the germline V gene, CDR1 is LNHDA and CDR2 is SQIVND (reference sequence). This CDR3 is built from 13 residues. Trimming took 8 bases from V and 3 from J, leaving 11 bases between them. CDR3 nucleotides: TGTGCCAGTTCCAGGGGGGTCTACAATGAGCAGTTCTTC. It specifies CASSRGVYNEQFF.

This clone was detected only once. The genes are TRBV2 and TRBJ2-4; 8 bases line up with TRBD1. The CDR3 sequence is 16 residues long. CDR1 is SNHLY and CDR2 is FYNNEI in the germline V gene. J lost 3 bases, V lost 7 bases, and 11 bases had no gene match. CDR3 amino acids: CASTVTGGKYKNIQYF. The CDR3 DNA reads as TGTGCCAGCACAGTAACAGGGGGGAAGTACAAAAACATTCAGTACTTC.

V usage is TRBV23-1 and J usage is TRBJ1-2; D ambiguous. TRBV23-1 is treated as an ORF (open reading frame) with a function not yet certain. The CDR3 contains 14 residues. The germline V and J ends were trimmed by 3 bases and 4 bases, with 12 bases remaining between them. The CDR3 loop reads CASSQGHGRYGYTF. DNA of the CDR3: TGCGCCAGCAGTCAGGGCCACGGACGCTATGGCTACACCTTC.

This clone was seen only once. The chain has TRBV30 and TRBJ2-7, with D possibly matching TRBD2 (6 bases). Germline-derived CDR1 and CDR2 are GTSNPN and SVGIG (reference sequence). The V and J ends lost 0 bases and 2 bases respectively, with 11 bases between them. The CDR3 consists of 14 residues. The CDR3 DNA follows: TGTGCCTGGAGTGTATGGGGAGGAGCCTACGAGCAGTACTTC. It codes for CAWSVWGGAYEQYF.

This chain uses TRBV18 with TRBJ1-5, with unresolved D. CDR1 and CDR2 from the germline V gene are KGHSH and LQKENI. The V gene lost 4 bases and the J gene lost 3 bases, with 7 bases spanning the gap. The CDR3 has 13 amino acids. The CDR3 here is CASSLGNNQPQHF. CDR3 nucleotide sequence: TGTGCCAGCTCACTCGGAAACAATCAGCCCCAGCATTTT.

The rearrangement links TRBV4-2 to TRBJ2-5; 11 bases agree with TRBD2. Trimming at V came to 3 bases and at J to 5 bases, leaving 11 bases not matched to a gene. The germline CDR1 and CDR2 sequences are LGHNA and YNFKEQ. The CDR3 length is 17 residues. The CDR3 region has the DNA TGTGCCAGCAGCCAGCCGGGACTAGCGGATCGGAGGGAGACCCAGTACTTC. It encodes CASSQPGLADRRETQYF.

This chain joins TRBV7-8 and TRBJ1-4; possibly TRBD1 for D (5 bases). Germline V gene sequence: CDR1 SGHVS, CDR2 FQNEAQ. Trimming left V 5 bases short and J 8 bases short, with 18 bases between. The length of the CDR3 is 15 residues. CDR3 in amino acids: CASSLMGTGEEKLFF. The CDR3 nucleotides are TGTGCCAGCAGCCTAATGGGGACGGGTGAGGAAAAACTGTTTTTT.

The chain combines TRBV6-4 with TRBJ2-2, with unresolved D. Germline CDR1 and CDR2: MRHNA and SNTAGT. CDR3 length equals 16 residues. Trimming took 5 bases from V and 6 from J, leaving 19 bases between them. CDR3 DNA: TGTGCCAGCAGTTTGTTCCCGGGCCTTCCCTCCGGGGAGCTGTTTTTT. As protein: CASSLFPGLPSGELFF.